The sequence of this T cell receptor (beta chain) was determined in a study of blood T cells in healthy people across ages. It was with a sample-barcoded 5' primer and a J-beta primer mix that a second PCR of roughly 6 to 12 cycles was run. TCRdb passed the 5' RACE reads through MiXCR, listing each CDR3 protein once. This sample carries approximately 780,000 distinct CDR3 sequences, roughly 26% of them seen once, and the ten largest clones take 2.5% to 3.5%. This clonotype came up many times. CDR3 size: 13 residues. J was trimmed by 5 bases and V by 4 bases; bases with no gene match: 4. The germline CDR1 and CDR2 sequences are SGHAT and FQNNGV. The same sample was also used in a study of T cells of mothers and their children.

The chain links TRBV11-2 to TRBJ2-5; TRBD1 aligns across 7 bases. The clonotype originates from a boy between 10 and 17 years old in good health. Sequenced sample: blood. The CDR3 sequence is CASSSRGMETQYF. CDR3 sequence (DNA): TGTGCCAGCAGCTCCAGGGGGATGGAGACCCAGTACTTC.